Described below is a single T cell receptor beta chain sequence and its context. Its antigen remains unknown. The sample comes from a study of cytomegalovirus exposure and HLA in healthy donors. Broader study findings: A list of 164 TCR beta chains associated with cytomegalovirus was given. Analyzed later, association rates of TCRs varied across HLA loci, with DRB1 most and HLA-C fewest. Three CMV-associated chains proved CMV antigen-specific in vitro.

CDR1 and CDR2 (germline): SGHDT, YYEEEE. The length of the CDR3 is 15 residues. Trimming pared 0 bases from V and 4 bases from J, leaving 13 bases between. PCR employed 60 Vbeta and 13 Jbeta primers. Here immunoSEQ multiplex PCR was the method, and the copy in TCRdb shows in-frame clones only, minus some. The sample holds under 150,000 clones, about three quarters seen once. The chain uses TRBV5-6 and TRBJ1-2; D is possibly TRBD1 (6 bases). This clonotype was sampled from a human donor in good health. The sequencing input was PBMCs. CDR3 DNA sequence: TGTGCCAGCAGCTTGGGACTCGGGGGGGCCTATGGCTACACCTTC. It yields the protein CASSLGLGGAYGYTF.